This T cell receptor (beta chain) is from a study of naive and memory T cell subsets. Findings and limits, study-wide: Activation and differentiation may alter RNA-based TCR counts.

About this clonotype itself: Its cognate antigen is unknown.

Two oligonucleotides, mixed equimolar, formed the beta constant-region primer covering TRBC1 and TRBC2. Ligated cDNA was amplified by four rounds of PCR with nested alpha and beta constant-region primers and SP2. TCRdb itself ran the UMI-ligation and nested PCR reads through MiXCR, one entry per CDR3 protein. The table shows some 80,000 distinct CDR3 sequences, with about 10% occurring only once. Looked up from germline, CDR1 is MDHEN and CDR2 is SYDVKM. The CDR3 loop spans 14 amino acids. V dropped 3 bases and J dropped 4 bases, with 10 bases sitting between them. This clonotype originated in a human donor in good health. Source material: naive CD8+ T cells from blood. The genes are TRBV28 and TRBJ2-4, with a weak D call TRBD1 (5 bases). This chain's CDR3 is CASSFGAQKNIQYF. CDR3 DNA sequence: TGTGCCAGCAGTTTTGGGGCACAAAAAAACATTCAGTACTTC.